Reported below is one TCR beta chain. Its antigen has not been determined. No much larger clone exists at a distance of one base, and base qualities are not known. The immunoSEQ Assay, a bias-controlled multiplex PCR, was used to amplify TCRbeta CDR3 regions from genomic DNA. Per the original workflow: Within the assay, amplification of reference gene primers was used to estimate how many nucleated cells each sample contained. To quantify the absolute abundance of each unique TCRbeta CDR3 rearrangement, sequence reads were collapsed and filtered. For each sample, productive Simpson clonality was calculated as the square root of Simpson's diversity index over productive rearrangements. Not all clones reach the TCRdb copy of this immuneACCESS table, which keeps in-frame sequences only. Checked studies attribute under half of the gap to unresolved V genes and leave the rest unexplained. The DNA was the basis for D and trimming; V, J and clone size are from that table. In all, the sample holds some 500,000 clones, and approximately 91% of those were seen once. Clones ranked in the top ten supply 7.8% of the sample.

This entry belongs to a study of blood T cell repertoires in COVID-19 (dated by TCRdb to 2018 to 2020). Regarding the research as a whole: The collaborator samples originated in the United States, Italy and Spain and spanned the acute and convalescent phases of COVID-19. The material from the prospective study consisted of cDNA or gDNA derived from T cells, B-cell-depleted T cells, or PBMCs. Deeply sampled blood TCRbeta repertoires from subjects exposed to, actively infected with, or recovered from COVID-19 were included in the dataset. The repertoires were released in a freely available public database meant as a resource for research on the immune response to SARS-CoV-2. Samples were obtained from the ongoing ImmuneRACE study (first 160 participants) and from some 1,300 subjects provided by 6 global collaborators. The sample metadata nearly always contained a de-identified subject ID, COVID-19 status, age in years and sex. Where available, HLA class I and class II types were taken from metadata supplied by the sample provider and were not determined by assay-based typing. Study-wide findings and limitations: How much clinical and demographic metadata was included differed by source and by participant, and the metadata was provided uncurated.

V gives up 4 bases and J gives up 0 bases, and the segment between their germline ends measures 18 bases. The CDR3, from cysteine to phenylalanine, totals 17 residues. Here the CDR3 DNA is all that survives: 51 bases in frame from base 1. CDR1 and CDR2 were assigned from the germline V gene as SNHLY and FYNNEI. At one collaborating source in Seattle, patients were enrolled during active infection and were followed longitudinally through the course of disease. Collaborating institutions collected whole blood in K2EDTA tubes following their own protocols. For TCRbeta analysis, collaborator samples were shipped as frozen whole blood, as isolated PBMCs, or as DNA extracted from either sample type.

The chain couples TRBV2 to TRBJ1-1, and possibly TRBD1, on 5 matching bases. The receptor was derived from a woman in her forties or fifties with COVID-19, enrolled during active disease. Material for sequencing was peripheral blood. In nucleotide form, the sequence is TGTGCCAGCAGTGGATTCCGGGACTACTTTATGAACACTGAAGCTTTCTTT. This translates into CASSGFRDYFMNTEAFF.